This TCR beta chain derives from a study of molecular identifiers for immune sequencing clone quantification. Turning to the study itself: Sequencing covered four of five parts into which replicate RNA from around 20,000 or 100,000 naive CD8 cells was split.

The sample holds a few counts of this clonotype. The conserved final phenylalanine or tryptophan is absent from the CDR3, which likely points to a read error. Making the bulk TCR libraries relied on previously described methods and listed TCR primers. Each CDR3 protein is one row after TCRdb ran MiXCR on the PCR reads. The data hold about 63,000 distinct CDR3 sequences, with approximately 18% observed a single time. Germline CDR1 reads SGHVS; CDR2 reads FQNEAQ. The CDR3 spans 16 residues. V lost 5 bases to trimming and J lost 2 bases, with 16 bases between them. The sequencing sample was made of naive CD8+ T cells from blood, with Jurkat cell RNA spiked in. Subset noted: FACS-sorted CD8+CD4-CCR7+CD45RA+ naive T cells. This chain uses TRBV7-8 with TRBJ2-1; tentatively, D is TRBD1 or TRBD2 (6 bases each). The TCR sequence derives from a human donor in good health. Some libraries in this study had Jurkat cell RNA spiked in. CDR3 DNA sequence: TGTGCCAGCAGCCCTTTAGCGGACAGCCCCTACAATGAGCAGTTCCTC. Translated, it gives CASSPLADSPYNEQFL.